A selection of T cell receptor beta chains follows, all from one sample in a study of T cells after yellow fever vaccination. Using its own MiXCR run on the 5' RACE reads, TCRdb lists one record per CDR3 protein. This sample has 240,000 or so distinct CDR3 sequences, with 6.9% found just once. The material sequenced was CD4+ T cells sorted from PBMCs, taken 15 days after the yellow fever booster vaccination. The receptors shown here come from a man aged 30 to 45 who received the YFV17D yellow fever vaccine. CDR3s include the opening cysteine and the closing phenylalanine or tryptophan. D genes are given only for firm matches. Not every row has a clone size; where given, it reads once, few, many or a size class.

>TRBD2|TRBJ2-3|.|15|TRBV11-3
TGTGCCAGCAGCACAACTAGCGGGAGCACAGATACGCAGTATTTT
CASSTTSGSTDTQYF
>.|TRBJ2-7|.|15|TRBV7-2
TGTGCCAGCAGCTTGTGGACTGAAAGCTCCTACGAGCAGTACTTC
CASSLWTESSYEQYF
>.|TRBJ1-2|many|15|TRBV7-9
TGTGCCAGCAGCCACGGACGGGGAGCTAACTATGGCTACACCTTC
CASSHGRGANYGYTF
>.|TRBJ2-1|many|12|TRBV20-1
TGCAGTGCTAGAGACCGGGATGATGAGCAGTTCTTC
CSARDRDDEQFF
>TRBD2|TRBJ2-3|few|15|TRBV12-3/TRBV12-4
TGTGCCAGCAGACTTAGCGGGAGGGTGGGAGATACGCAGTATTTT
CASRLSGRVGDTQYF
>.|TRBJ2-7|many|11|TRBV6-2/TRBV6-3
TGTGCCAGCAGTCGGCTCTACGAGCAGTACTTC
CASSRLYEQYF
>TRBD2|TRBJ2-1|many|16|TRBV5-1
TGCGCCAGCAGCCAAACTAGCGGTTCATCCTACAATGAGCAGTTCTTC
CASSQTSGSSYNEQFF
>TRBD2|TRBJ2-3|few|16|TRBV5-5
TGTGCCAGCAGCTTTATGGGGGACTACTTCACAGATACGCAGTATTTT
CASSFMGDYFTDTQYF
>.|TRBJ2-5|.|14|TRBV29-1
TGCAGCGTTGCGGGGGATATGTACCAAGAGACCCAGTACTTC
CSVAGDMYQETQYF
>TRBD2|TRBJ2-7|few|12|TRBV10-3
TGTGCCATCAGTGAGTCGCGGGAGACAGCGTACTTC
CAISESRETAYF
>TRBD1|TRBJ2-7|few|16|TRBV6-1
TGTGCCAGCATCGAATCGGCCGGGACAGGGGTTTACGAGCAGTACTTC
CASIESAGTGVYEQYF
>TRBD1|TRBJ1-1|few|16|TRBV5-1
TGCGCCAGCAGCAACCGGGACAGGGACCACAACACTGAAGCTTTCTTT
CASSNRDRDHNTEAFF
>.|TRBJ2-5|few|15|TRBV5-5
TGTGCCAGCAGCTTGGCCCCAAACGAGGGAGAGACCCAGTACTTC
CASSLAPNEGETQYF
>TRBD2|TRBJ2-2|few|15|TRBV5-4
TGTGCCAGCAGCTTGGAGTCGGGGGGGGCCGGGGAGCTGTTTTTT
CASSLESGGAGELFF
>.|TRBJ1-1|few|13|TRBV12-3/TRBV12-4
TGTGCCAGCAGTTTATACGCGACGGGCGAAGCTTTCTTT
CASSLYATGEAFF
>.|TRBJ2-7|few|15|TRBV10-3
TGTGCCATCAATATGGGGACTGCCCCCGGGGAAGAGCAGTACTTC
CAINMGTAPGEEQYF
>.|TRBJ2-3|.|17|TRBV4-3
TGCGCCAGCAGCCAGAACGGCCTAGCGACCGGCACAGATACGCAGTATTTT
CASSQNGLATGTDTQYF
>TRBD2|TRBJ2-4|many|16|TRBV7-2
TGTGCCAGCAGCTTAGGACTAGCGGGAGTTGGTGGCATTCAGTACTTC
CASSLGLAGVGGIQYF
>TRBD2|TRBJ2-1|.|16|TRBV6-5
TGTGCCAGCAGTTACTCGGGGACTAGCAGATACAATGAGCAGTTCTTC
CASSYSGTSRYNEQFF
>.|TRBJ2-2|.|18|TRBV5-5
TGTGCCAGCAGCTTGGGCCCTTCTTGGGGAGTTAACACCGGGGAGCTGTTTTTT
CASSLGPSWGVNTGELFF
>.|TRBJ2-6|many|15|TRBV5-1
TGTGCCAGCAGTTTAGGGGGGGCTGGGGCCAACGTCCTGACTTTC
CASSLGGAGANVLTF
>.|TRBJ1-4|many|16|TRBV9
TGTGCCAGCAGCGTGGCAGGAGGGACGACTAATGAAAAACTGTTTTTT
CASSVAGGTTNEKLFF
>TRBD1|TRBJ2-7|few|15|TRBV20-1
TGCAGTGCTAGAGGTTTGGACAGGGGGTTGAGCGAGCAGTACTTC
CSARGLDRGLSEQYF
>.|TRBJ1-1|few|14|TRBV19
TGTGCCAGTAGTATGTCAGGGACGAACACTGAAGCTTTCTTT
CASSMSGTNTEAFF
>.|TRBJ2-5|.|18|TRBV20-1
TGCAGTGCTAGCAGTCTGAGTGCTAGCTGGAGGATAGTTGAGACCCAGTACTTC
CSASSLSASWRIVETQYF
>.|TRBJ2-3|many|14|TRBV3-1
TGTGCCAGCAGCCTTACAGGGTTTACAGATACGCAGTATTTT
CASSLTGFTDTQYF
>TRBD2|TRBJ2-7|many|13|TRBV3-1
TGTGCCAGCAGCCCCTCGGGGAGGGCCGAGCAGTACTTC
CASSPSGRAEQYF
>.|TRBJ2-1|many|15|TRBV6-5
TGTGCCAGCAGTACCAATGATGGGGGATGGTATGAGCAGTTCTTC
CASSTNDGGWYEQFF
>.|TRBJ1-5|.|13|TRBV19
TGTGCCAGTAGTATAAATGAAGATCAGCCCCAGCATTTT
CASSINEDQPQHF
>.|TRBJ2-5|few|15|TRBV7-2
TGTGCCAGCAGCAGAGACAGCCTCCGTCAAGAGACCCAGTACTTC
CASSRDSLRQETQYF
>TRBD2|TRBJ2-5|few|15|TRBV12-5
TGTGCTAGTGGTTTAACTAGCGGGAGTAGTGAGACCCAGTACTTC
CASGLTSGSSETQYF
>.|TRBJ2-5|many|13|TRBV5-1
TGCGCCAGCAGCTTGGCAGGGAGAGAGACCCAGTACTTC
CASSLAGRETQYF
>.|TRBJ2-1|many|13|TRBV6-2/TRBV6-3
TGTGCCAGCCTGAGCGGCGAGTACAATGAGCAGTTCTTC
CASLSGEYNEQFF
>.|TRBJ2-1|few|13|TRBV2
TGTGCCAGCAGGGACCCTACTGTAAATGAGCAGTTCTTC
CASRDPTVNEQFF
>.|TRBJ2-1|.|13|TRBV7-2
TGTGCCAGCAGCGGCTCAGGGCACAATGAGCAGTTCTTC
CASSGSGHNEQFF
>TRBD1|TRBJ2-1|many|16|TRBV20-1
TGCAGTGCCTCCAAAGGGGGGACAGGGGTCCACAATGAGCAGTTCTTC
CSASKGGTGVHNEQFF
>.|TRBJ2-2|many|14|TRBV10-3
TGTGCCATCGGGCTACAGGGAGGAGCCGGGGAGCTGTTTTTT
CAIGLQGGAGELFF
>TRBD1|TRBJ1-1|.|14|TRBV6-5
TGTGCCAGCAGGCCGGGACAGGGGTGGACTGAAGCTTTCTTT
CASRPGQGWTEAFF